This TCR beta chain was profiled in a study of blood T cell repertoires in COVID-19. About the research overall: Samples representing acute and convalescent COVID-19 were sourced from the United States, Italy and Spain.

The CDR3 runs 13 residues. V was shortened by 2 bases and J by 2 bases, with 5 bases between the two germline ends. Germline CDR1 reads MNHEY; CDR2 reads SVGAGI. Here immunoSEQ multiplex PCR was the method, and the copy in TCRdb shows in-frame clones only, minus some. Altogether roughly 200,000 clones are present, roughly 83% being singletons, with the ten largest covering 6.5% to 8.5%. Seattle patients were enrolled during active infection and followed longitudinally. The chain combines TRBV6-5 with TRBJ2-3; D gene unclear. Sequences were obtained from peripheral blood. This clonotype originated in a woman aged 40 to 50 with COVID-19, enrolled during active disease. The CDR3 DNA is TGTGCCAGCAGTTACACTAACACAGATACGCAGTATTTT. This sequence encodes CASSYTNTDTQYF.